The TCR beta chain described here comes from a study of PD-L1 blockade in urothelial cancer. Overall study: Blood was tested 3 weeks (second dose) and 6 weeks into treatment.

Clones were read by immunoSEQ multiplex PCR, and TCRdb kept only the in-frame ones, dropping some. The sample includes about 120,000 clones, around 88% of them seen just once. The time point denotes: peripheral blood 6 weeks after treatment start. Between the trimmed V and J ends, which lost 2 bases and 4 bases, there was a span of 15 bases. The germline gives CDR1 SGDLS, CDR2 YYNGEE. CDR3 length equals 16 residues. The material was PBMCs, obtained around atezolizumab (anti-PD-L1) treatment. The source of this sequence is a man in his fifties or sixties with urothelial cancer. The rearrangement joins TRBV9 to TRBJ1-4, with a possible D match to TRBD1 (5 bases). CDR3 loop: CASSVSAGRGNEKLFF. The CDR3 nucleotides read TGTGCCAGCAGCGTCAGTGCGGGACGTGGTAATGAAAAACTGTTTTTT.